Shown below are 25 T cell receptor beta chains from a single sample sequenced in a study of T cells in placental villitis. The immunoSEQ assay was v4. The method was immunoSEQ multiplex PCR; TCRdb's version includes in-frame clones alone and lacks a portion of them. This repertoire shows around 3,000 clones, approximately 68% found once; its top ten account for roughly a sixth. Sequencing was performed on placental tissue containing maternal and fetal cells. The receptor set was obtained from a human patient with infectious villitis; the placental T cells may come from both mother and fetus.

As for this clone: The sample holds other DNA sequences that translate to the same CDR3. The CDR3 DNA is TGTGCCAGCAGCCATAAGTGGAACACTGAAGCTTTCTTT. Translated: CASSHKWNTEAFF. The V gene is TRBV14, the J gene TRBJ1-1; D ambiguous. Germline-derived CDR1 and CDR2 are SGHDN and FVKESK. V shed 3 bases and J shed 1 base, with 6 bases lying between them. The CDR3 covers 13 residues.

The chain couples TRBV4-1 to TRBJ2-5, with 9 nucleotides matching TRBD1. The CDR3 covers 13 residues. CDR1 is MGHRA and CDR2 is YSYEKL in the germline V gene. J gave up 4 bases and V 6 bases, and 3 bases lay outside the gene matches. The CDR3 reads CASSDRGGETQYF. As DNA, the CDR3 is TGCGCCAGCAGTGACAGGGGGGGAGAGACCCAGTACTTC.

The genes are TRBV2 and TRBJ1-2; D is undetermined. This CDR3 comprises 14 residues. The germline V gene has CDR1 SNHLY and CDR2 FYNNEI. V was pared by 8 bases and J by 0 bases, with 13 bases between. This CDR3 is CASRGSVANYGYTF. In DNA form, the CDR3 reads TGTGCCAGCCGGGGATCTGTAGCTAACTATGGCTACACCTTC.

On this clone itself: Other DNA variants within this sample encode the same CDR3. The rearrangement links TRBV3-1 (or the pseudogene TRBV3-2) to TRBJ1-5; TRBD1 matches at 7 bases. CDR1 and CDR2 (germline): LGHDT, YNNKEL (reference sequence). J gave up 6 bases and V 4 bases, and 6 bases lay outside the gene matches. The CDR3 is made up of 14 amino acids. In nucleotides, the CDR3 is TGTGCCAGCAGCCCCAGGACAGGCGGTCAGCCCCAGCATTTT. Protein product: CASSPRTGGQPQHF.

The V gene is TRBV4-1, the J gene TRBJ2-5; D is tentatively TRBD1 or TRBD2 (5 bases each). The germline V gene has CDR1 MGHRA and CDR2 YSYEKL. V lost 0 bases and J lost 0, with 11 bases in between. The CDR3 loop spans 16 amino acids. The CDR3 bases are TGCGCCAGCAGCCAAGAGGGGACGGCATACCAAGAGACCCAGTACTTC. As protein: CASSQEGTAYQETQYF.

This clone was detected only once. The chain carries TRBV18 and TRBJ1-5; D gene uncertain. Looked up from germline, CDR1 is KGHSH and CDR2 is LQKENI. The CDR3 loop spans 14 amino acids. Trimming took 2 bases from V and 0 from J, leaving 5 bases between them. The DNA of the CDR3 is TGTGCCAGCTCACCAGGGATTAGCAATCAGCCCCAGCATTTT. It yields the protein CASSPGISNQPQHF.

This clone showed up just once. The V call is TRBV19, the J call TRBJ2-7; 10 bases agree with TRBD2. Germline CDR1 LNHDA, CDR2 SQIVND (reference sequence). The CDR3 runs 15 residues. The junction had 4 bases not matched to a gene; V was cut back by 5 bases and J by 0 bases. CDR3 region: CASSGLAANSYEQYF. The CDR3 DNA is TGTGCCAGTAGTGGACTAGCGGCTAACTCCTACGAGCAGTACTTC. Together with reference TRBV19 and TRBJ2-7, the CDR3 gives the full variable domain: DGGITQSPKYLFRKEGQNVTLSCEQNLNHDAMYWYRQDPGQGLRLIYYSQIVNDFQKGDIAEGYSVSREKKESFPLTVTSAQKNPTAFYLCASSGLAANSYEQYFGPGTRLTVT.

The rearrangement uses TRBV11-2 and TRBJ1-2; D is possibly TRBD1 (6 bases). This CDR3 is built from 13 residues. The germline V gene has CDR1 SGHAT and CDR2 FQNNGV. Trimming took 4 bases from V and 5 from J, leaving 11 bases between them. The DNA for the CDR3 is TGTGCCAGCAGCTCTGGGACACTTTATGGCTACACCTTC. Translating it yields CASSSGTLYGYTF.

This clone was observed a handful of times. The chain has TRBV7-3 and TRBJ2-5; TRBD2 matches at 8 bases. Germline V gene lookup returns CDR1 SGHTA and CDR2 FQGTGA. The CDR3 totals 17 residues. V lost 0 bases to trimming and J lost 1 base; unmatched junction nucleotides: 7. CDR3 sequence reads: CASSLTSGRNIQETQYF. The CDR3 DNA sequence: TGTGCCAGCAGCTTAACCAGCGGGAGAAACATCCAAGAGACCCAGTACTTC.

CDR3 bases: TGTGCCAGTAGTATTGGGTACCACTCTGGAAACACCATATATTTT. This codes for CASSIGYHSGNTIYF. The rearrangement joins TRBV19 to TRBJ1-3; no definite D call. The germline V gene encodes CDR1 LNHDA and CDR2 SQIVND (reference sequence). The CDR3 runs to 15 residues. V was pared by 3 bases and J by 0 bases, with 9 bases between.

In this sample, this clone turned up a few times. This chain joins TRBV7-3 and TRBJ2-2; 9 bases line up with TRBD1. Germline values: CDR1 SGHTA, CDR2 FQGTGA. The CDR3 loop spans 15 amino acids. The V segment lost 4 bases and the J segment 6 bases; nucleotides outside the gene matches: 6. In DNA form, the CDR3 reads TGTGCCAGCAGCTCGGACAGGGGTTTGCCCGGGGAGCTGTTTTTT. This translates into CASSSDRGLPGELFF.

The rearrangement uses TRBV19 and TRBJ1-1; the D gene is possibly TRBD1 (6 bases). Per germline, CDR1 LNHDA and CDR2 SQIVND (reference sequence). Trimming took off 2 bases at V and 7 bases at J, with 14 bases between the two ends. This CDR3 is built from 14 residues. The CDR3 nucleotides are TGTGCCAGTAGTATAACAGGGTGGAGAGGTGAAGCTTTCTTT. It encodes CASSITGWRGEAFF.

This sequence joins TRBV5-1 and TRBJ1-4; 8 nucleotides match TRBD1. V lost 2 bases to trimming and J lost 8 bases; unmatched junction nucleotides: 5. CDR3 size: 14 residues. The germline V gene has CDR1 SGHRS and CDR2 YFSETQ. CDR3 region: CASSFGTGGEKLFF. The DNA for the CDR3 is TGCGCCAGCAGCTTCGGGACAGGAGGGGAAAAACTGTTTTTT.

V and J are TRBV12-2 and TRBJ1-1; the table calls TRBD1, which could not be checked here. TRBV12-2 is given as a pseudogene. This CDR3 comprises 15 residues. CDR3 residues: CASRARQGWNTEAFF. The CDR3 DNA sequence: TGTGCAAGTCGCGCCCGACAGGGATGGAACACTGAAGCTTTCTTT.

The V and J genes are TRBV27 and TRBJ2-1; 11 bases are a match to TRBD1. The J segment lost 6 bases and the V segment lost 8 bases, leaving 18 bases of the junction unmatched. CDR3 size: 18 residues. Per the germline V gene, CDR1 is MNHEY and CDR2 is SMNVEV (reference sequence). As DNA, the CDR3 is TGTGCCAGCGGATCGCTGAGGACAGGGGGCAGGTCTGGCAATGAGCAGTTCTTC. This gives the protein CASGSLRTGGRSGNEQFF.

This chain uses TRBV6-5 with TRBJ2-5, with 7 bases lining up with TRBD2. The CDR3 length is 15 residues. Looked up from germline, CDR1 is MNHEY and CDR2 is SVGAGI. V dropped 7 bases and J dropped 2; count of bases not matched to a gene: 10. The CDR3 sequence is CASIKLATEQETQYF. CDR3 bases: TGTGCCAGCATCAAACTAGCGACAGAACAAGAGACCCAGTACTTC.

The V and J genes are TRBV5-6 and TRBJ2-1; 8 bases map to TRBD2. Germline-derived CDR1 and CDR2 are SGHDT and YYEEEE. With 0 bases clipped from V and 6 bases from J, the junction kept 5 bases outside the gene matches. The CDR3 has 15 amino acids. CDR3 sequence (DNA): TGTGCCAGCAGCTTGGCGGGGGGGGCTCGCAATGAGCAGTTCTTC. Translated, it gives CASSLAGGARNEQFF.

The rearrangement joins TRBV12-5 to TRBJ1-3, with D hard to call. V was clipped by 8 bases and J by 1 base, with 12 bases between them. Germline CDR1 LGHNT, CDR2 FRNRAP. This CDR3 is 14 amino acids long. The CDR3 protein is CASSFVPSGNTIYF. In nucleotides, the CDR3 is TGTGCTAGTTCTTTCGTACCTTCTGGAAACACCATATATTTT.

The chain combines TRBV19 with TRBJ1-1; 7 bases agree with TRBD1. The CDR3 covers 13 residues. The germline V gene encodes CDR1 LNHDA and CDR2 SQIVND (reference sequence). Germline trimming cut 6 bases from V and 4 bases from J; bases unmatched to any gene: 5. The CDR3 protein is CASREQGSTEAFF. The CDR3, as DNA: TGTGCCAGTAGAGAACAGGGGTCCACTGAAGCTTTCTTT.

The rearrangement links TRBV3-1 (or the pseudogene TRBV3-2) to TRBJ1-4, with D perhaps TRBD1 (6 bases). CDR1 and CDR2 from the germline V gene are LGHDT and YNNKEL (reference sequence). The V and J ends lost 0 bases and 8 bases respectively, with 13 bases between them. This CDR3 region has 15 residues. For the CDR3, the DNA is TGTGCCAGCAGCCAAGATATTACAGGGAACGAAAAACTGTTTTTT. Amino acids: CASSQDITGNEKLFF.

The V call is TRBV9, the J call TRBJ2-7; 10 bases align to TRBD2. The CDR3 totals 17 residues. The germline V gene encodes CDR1 SGDLS and CDR2 YYNGEE. Trimming took 3 bases from V and 2 from J; bases not matched to a gene: 11. The CDR3 sequence is CASSDKIGTSETYEQYF. CDR3 DNA: TGTGCCAGCAGCGACAAGATCGGGACTAGCGAAACCTACGAGCAGTACTTC. Looking up the rest from reference TRBV9 and TRBJ2-7 gives the full variable domain: DSGVTQTPKHLITATGQRVTLRCSPRSGDLSVYWYQQSLDQGLQFLIQYYNGEERAKGNILERFSAQQFPDLHSELNLSSLELGDSALYFCASSDKIGTSETYEQYFGPGTRLTVT.

The gene calls are TRBV5-1 and TRBJ1-6; 9 nucleotides match TRBD1. Trimming at V came to 1 base and at J to 10 bases, leaving 0 bases not matched to a gene. The V gene's germline CDR1 is SGHRS and CDR2 YFSETQ. There are 13 residues in the CDR3. CDR3 sequence reads: CASSLTGGSPLHF. In nucleotides, the CDR3 is TGCGCCAGCAGCTTGACAGGGGGCTCACCCCTCCACTTT.

As for this clone: A read error is possible here, since a much larger clone lies one base away. Other DNA sequences in this sample translate to the same CDR3. This chain uses TRBV19 with TRBJ1-1; D is perhaps TRBD1 (6 bases). Germline V CDR1 and CDR2: LNHDA, SQIVND (reference sequence). Trimming removed 5 bases at V and 5 bases at J, with 18 bases between. The CDR3 runs 15 residues. The CDR3: CASSPTGREKTEAFF. CDR3 nucleotides: TGTGCCAGTAGTCCCACAGGGCGTGAAAAAACTGAAGCTTTCTTT.

The sample holds one count of this clone. This chain links TRBV11-2 with TRBJ1-1; the D gene is possibly TRBD1 (5 bases). Germline CDR1 is SGHAT and CDR2 is FQNNGV. V was cut by 2 bases and J by 8 bases, with 12 bases left in between. The CDR3 consists of 13 residues. Written as DNA, the CDR3 is TGTGCCAGCAGCTTACCACCAGACAGAGAAGCTTTCTTT. Translating it yields CASSLPPDREAFF.

The J gene is TRBJ2-5, the V gene TRBV7-9; no clear D. CDR1 is SEHNR, CDR2 FQNEAQ, per germline (reference sequence). Trimming removed 2 bases from V and 1 base from J, with 8 bases in between. The CDR3 is 14 amino acids. The CDR3: CASSLLGFQETQYF. In nucleotides, the CDR3 is TGTGCCAGCAGCTTATTGGGGTTCCAAGAGACCCAGTACTTC.